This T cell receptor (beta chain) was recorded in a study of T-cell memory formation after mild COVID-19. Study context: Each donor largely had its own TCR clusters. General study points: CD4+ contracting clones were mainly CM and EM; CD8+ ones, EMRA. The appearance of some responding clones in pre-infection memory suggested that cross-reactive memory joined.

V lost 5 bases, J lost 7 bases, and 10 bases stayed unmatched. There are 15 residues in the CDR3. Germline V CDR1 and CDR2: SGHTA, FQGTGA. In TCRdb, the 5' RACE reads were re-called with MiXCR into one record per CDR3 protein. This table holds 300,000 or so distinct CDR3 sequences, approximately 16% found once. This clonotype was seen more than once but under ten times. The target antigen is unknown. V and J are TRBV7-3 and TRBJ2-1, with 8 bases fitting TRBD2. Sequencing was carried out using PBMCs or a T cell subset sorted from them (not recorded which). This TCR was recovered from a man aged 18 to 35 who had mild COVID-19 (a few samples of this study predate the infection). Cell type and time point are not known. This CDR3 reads CASSPSRGGMNEQFF. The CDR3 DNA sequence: TGTGCCAGCAGCCCCTCCCGGGGGGGAATGAATGAGCAGTTCTTC.